This T cell receptor (beta chain) was recorded in a study of identical twins. Details on this clonotype: Its antigen remains unknown.

CDR3 length: 17 amino acids. V shed 6 bases and J shed 3 bases, with 21 bases lying between them. Germline V gene lookup returns CDR1 MRHNA and CDR2 SNTAGT. A universal primer site came from template switching; cDNA carried unique molecular identifiers. TCRdb recomputed calls from the 5' RACE reads with MiXCR, one row per CDR3 protein. The sample shows 1.5 million to 2 million distinct CDR3 sequences, 32% of them seen only once. Notes on the study in general: In beta out-of-frame sequences, the excess sharing between twins was weaker.

The receptor was derived from a newborn girl in good health. V is TRBV6-4 and J is TRBJ2-1, with D maybe TRBD2 (6 bases). The source material was cord blood. The CDR3, as DNA: TGTGCCAGCAGCCTTTCACCCGGGGACTCTCACTACAATGAGCAGTTCTTC. The encoded protein is CASSLSPGDSHYNEQFF.